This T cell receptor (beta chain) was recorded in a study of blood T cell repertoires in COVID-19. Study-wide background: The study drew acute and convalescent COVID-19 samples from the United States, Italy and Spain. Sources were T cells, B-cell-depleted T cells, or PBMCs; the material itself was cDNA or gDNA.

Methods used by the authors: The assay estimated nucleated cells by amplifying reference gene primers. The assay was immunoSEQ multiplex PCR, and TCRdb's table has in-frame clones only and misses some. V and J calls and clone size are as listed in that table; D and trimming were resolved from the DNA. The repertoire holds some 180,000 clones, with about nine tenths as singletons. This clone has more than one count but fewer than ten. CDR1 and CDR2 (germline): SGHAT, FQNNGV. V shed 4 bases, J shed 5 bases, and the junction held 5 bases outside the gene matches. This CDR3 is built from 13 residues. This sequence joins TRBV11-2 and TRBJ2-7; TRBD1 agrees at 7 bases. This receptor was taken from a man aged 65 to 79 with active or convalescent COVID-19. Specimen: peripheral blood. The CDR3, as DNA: TGTGCCAGCAGCTCGGGGACAGCGAACGAGCAGTACTTC. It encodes CASSSGTANEQYF.